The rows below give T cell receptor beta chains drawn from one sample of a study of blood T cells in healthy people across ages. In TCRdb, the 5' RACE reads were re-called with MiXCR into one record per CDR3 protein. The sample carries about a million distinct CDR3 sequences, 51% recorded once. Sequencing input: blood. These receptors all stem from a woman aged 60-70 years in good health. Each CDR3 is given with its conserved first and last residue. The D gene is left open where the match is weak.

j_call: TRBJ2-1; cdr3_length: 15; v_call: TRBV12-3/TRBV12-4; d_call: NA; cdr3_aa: CASSPQGRGHNEQFF; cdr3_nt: TGTGCCAGCAGTCCCCAGGGCAGGGGACACAATGAGCAGTTCTTC
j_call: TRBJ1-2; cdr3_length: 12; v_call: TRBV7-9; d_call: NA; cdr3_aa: CASSLAGGRYTF; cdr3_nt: TGTGCCAGCAGCTTAGCGGGGGGTCGCTACACCTTC
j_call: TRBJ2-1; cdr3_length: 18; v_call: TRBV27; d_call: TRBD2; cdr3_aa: CASSPGLAGETRYNEQFF; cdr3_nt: TGTGCCAGCAGTCCAGGACTAGCGGGAGAGACGCGGTACAATGAGCAGTTCTTC
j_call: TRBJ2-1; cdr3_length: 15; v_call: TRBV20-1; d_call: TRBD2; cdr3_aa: CSARDTRLAGNEQFF; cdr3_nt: TGCAGTGCTAGAGATACGCGACTAGCGGGCAATGAGCAGTTCTTC
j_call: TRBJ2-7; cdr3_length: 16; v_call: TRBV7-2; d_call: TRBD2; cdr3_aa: CASSSLGLAGRNEQYF; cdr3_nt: TGTGCCAGCAGCTCCCTAGGACTAGCGGGAAGAAACGAGCAGTACTTC
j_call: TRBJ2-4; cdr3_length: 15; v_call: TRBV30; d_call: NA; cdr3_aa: CAFRRNGLAKNIQYF; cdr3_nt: TGTGCCTTTCGACGGAACGGACTAGCCAAAAACATTCAGTACTTC
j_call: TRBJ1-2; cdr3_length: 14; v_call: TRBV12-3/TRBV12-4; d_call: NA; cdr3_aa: CASSRGDINYGYTF; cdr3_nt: TGTGCCAGCAGCCGAGGAGACATTAACTATGGCTACACCTTC
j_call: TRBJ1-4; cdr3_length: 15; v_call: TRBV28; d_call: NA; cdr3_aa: CASRGRAGLNAKLFF; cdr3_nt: TGTGCCAGCAGGGGCCGGGCAGGTTTAAATGCAAAACTGTTTTTT
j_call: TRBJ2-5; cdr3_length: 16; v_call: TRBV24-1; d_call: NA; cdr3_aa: CATSDPAGSDQETQYF; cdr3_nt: TGTGCCACCAGTGATCCGGCAGGGTCAGACCAAGAGACCCAGTACTTC
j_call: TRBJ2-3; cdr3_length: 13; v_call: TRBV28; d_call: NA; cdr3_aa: CASSFWGRDTQYF; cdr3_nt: TGTGCCAGCAGTTTCTGGGGGCGAGATACGCAGTATTTT